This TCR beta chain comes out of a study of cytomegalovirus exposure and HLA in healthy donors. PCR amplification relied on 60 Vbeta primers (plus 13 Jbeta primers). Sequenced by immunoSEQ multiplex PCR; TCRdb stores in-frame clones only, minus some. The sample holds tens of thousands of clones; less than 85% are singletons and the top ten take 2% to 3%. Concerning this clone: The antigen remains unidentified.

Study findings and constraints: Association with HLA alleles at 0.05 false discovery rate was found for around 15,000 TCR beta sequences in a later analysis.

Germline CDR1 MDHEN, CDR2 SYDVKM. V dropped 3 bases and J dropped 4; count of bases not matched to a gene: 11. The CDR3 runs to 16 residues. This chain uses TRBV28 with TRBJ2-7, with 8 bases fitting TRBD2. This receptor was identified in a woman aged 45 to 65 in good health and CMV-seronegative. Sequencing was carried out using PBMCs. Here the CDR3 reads CASSLEGSGIVYEQYF. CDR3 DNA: TGTGCCAGCAGTTTGGAAGGTAGCGGGATAGTATACGAGCAGTACTTC.